This TCR beta chain was recovered during a study of regulatory T cells in long-lasting Graves disease. Findings of the study overall: Graves' patients with persistent disease showed TCR diversity lower than patients newly diagnosed.

This clonotype was counted only a few times. Its antigen is unknown. TCRdb fed the reads into MiXCR, producing one record per CDR3 protein. The table lists about 550 distinct CDR3 sequences, 61% of them singletons. Between the trimmed V and J ends, which lost 6 bases and 0 bases, there was a span of 11 bases. The V gene's germline CDR1 is MNHNY and CDR2 SVGAGI (reference sequence). CDR3 length equals 14 residues. Preparation of the TCR library used RNA extracted from PBMCs. This TCR was recovered from a female donor with Graves disease. The chain combines TRBV6-6 with TRBJ1-2, with a tentative D call TRBD1 (6 bases). The material sequenced was peripheral blood mononuclear cells (PBMCs), taken with antithyroid drug treatment, in newly diagnosed or persistent Graves disease (not recorded which). The CDR3 bases are TGTGCCAGCAGCCGCAGGGGCCCTAACTATGGCTACACCTTC. Translation: CASSRRGPNYGYTF.